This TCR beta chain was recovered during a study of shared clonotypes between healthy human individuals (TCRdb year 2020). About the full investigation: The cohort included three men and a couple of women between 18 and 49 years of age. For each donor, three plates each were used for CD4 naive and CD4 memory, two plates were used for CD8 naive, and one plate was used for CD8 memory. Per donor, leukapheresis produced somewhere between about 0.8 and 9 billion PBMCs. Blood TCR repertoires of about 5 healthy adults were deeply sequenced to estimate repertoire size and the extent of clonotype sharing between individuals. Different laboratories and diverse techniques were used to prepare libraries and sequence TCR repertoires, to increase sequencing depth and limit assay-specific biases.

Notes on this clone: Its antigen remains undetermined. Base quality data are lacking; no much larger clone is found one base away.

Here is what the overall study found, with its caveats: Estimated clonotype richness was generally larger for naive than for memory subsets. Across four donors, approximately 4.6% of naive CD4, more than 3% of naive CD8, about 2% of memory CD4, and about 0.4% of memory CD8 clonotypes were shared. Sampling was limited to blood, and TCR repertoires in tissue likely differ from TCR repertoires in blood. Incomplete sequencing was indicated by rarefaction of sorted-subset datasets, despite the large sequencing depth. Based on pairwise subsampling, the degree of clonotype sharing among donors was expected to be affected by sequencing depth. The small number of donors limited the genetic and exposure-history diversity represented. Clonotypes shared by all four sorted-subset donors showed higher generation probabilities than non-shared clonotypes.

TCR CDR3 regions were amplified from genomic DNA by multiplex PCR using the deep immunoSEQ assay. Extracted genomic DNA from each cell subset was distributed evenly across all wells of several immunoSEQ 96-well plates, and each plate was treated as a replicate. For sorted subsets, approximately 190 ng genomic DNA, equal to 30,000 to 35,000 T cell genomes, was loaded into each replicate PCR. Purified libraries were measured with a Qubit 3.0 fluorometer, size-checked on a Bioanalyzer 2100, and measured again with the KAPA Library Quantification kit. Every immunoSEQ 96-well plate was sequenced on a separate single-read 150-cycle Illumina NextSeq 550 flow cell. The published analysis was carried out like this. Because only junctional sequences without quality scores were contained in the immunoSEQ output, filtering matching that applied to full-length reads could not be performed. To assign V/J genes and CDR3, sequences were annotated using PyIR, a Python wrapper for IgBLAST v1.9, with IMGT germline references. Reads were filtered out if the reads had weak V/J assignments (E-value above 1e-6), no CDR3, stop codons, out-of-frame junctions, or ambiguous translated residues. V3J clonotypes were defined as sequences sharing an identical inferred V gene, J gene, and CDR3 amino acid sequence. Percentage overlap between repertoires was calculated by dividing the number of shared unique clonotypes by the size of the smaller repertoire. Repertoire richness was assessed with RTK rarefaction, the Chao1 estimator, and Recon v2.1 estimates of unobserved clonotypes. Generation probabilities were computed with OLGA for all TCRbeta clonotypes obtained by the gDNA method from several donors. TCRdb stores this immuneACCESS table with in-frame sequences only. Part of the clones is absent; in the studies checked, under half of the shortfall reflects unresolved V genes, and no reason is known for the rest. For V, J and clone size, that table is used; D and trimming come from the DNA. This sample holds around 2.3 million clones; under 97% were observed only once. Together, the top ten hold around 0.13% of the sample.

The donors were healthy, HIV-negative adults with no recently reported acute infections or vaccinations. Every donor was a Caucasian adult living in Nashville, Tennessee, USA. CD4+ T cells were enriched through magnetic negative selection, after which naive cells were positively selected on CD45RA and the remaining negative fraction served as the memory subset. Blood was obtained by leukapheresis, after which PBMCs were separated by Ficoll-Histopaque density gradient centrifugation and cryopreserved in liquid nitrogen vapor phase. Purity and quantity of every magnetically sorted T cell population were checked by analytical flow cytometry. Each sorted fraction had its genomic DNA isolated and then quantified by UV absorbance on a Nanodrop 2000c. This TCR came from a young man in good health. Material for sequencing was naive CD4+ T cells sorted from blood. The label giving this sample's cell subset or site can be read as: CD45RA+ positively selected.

CDR3 reads: CASSQEDWVRTKNIQYF. The DNA reads TGCGCCAGCAGCCAAGAAGACTGGGTAAGGACCAAAAACATTCAGTACTTC. The chain is assembled from TRBV4-1 and TRBJ2-4; the D segment cannot be called with confidence. The V end loses 0 bases and the J end loses 2 bases, and a stretch of 14 bases separates them. The germline V gene gives CDR1 as MGHRA and CDR2 as YSYEKL. The CDR3 has 17 amino acids, counting the end cysteine and phenylalanine. This entry keeps only the CDR3 DNA: 51 bases, framed from base 1.